The text below deals with one T cell receptor beta chain. Every donor, a Caucasian adult, lived in Nashville, Tennessee. The authors ran the assay at deep level. Here immunoSEQ multiplex PCR was the method, and the copy in TCRdb shows in-frame clones only, minus some. Here the sample spans about 2.4 million clones, under 95% being singletons. The data stem from a study of shared clonotypes between healthy human individuals. The V gene lost 2 bases and the J gene lost 4 bases, with 13 bases spanning the gap. CDR1 is SGHNT and CDR2 is YYREEE in the germline V gene (reference sequence). The CDR3 sequence is 15 residues long.

This TCR was recovered from a young man in good health. Some clones in this sample may be carry-over from other donors' samples. Sequencing used naive CD4+ T cells from PBMCs. Subset described: CD45RA+ positively selected. The V gene is TRBV5-4, the J gene TRBJ1-5; the D is unclear. CDR3 sequence (DNA): TGTGCCAGCAGCTTATCTCGGCGGAGAAATCAGCCCCAGCATTTT. Translated: CASSLSRRRNQPQHF. Combining the CDR3 with reference TRBV5-4 and TRBJ1-5 gives the whole variable domain ETGVTQSPTHLIKTRGQQVTLRCSSQSGHNTVSWYQQALGQGPQFIFQYYREEENGRGNFPPRFSGLQFPNYSSELNVNALELDDSALYLCASSLSRRRNQPQHFGDGTRLSIL.